This TCR beta chain emerged from a study of control samples from healthy donors and cancer patients. The table came from immunoSEQ multiplex PCR; TCRdb's copy has only in-frame clones and leaves some out. Of about 98,000 clones in the sample, around 82% were seen once. The germline V gene has CDR1 GTSNPN and CDR2 SVGIG (reference sequence). V gave up 3 bases and J gave up 6 bases; unmatched junction bases: 6. This CDR3 is 13 amino acids long. The chain couples TRBV30 to TRBJ2-7; 9 bases agree with TRBD2. This TCR derives from a man aged 55 to 70 in good health. The sequencing sample was made of blood. The CDR3 coding sequence is TGTGCCTGGAGCGAAGGGACTAGCAGCGAGCAGTACTTC. Translation: CAWSEGTSSEQYF.